This entry lists 30 T cell receptor beta chains sequenced from one sample in a study of T-cell memory formation after mild COVID-19. TCRdb used MiXCR to reprocess the 5' RACE reads, holding one entry per CDR3 protein. The sample comprises approximately 350,000 distinct CDR3 sequences, around 30% of which are singletons, and approximately 13% rests with the top ten. Source material: PBMCs or a T cell subset sorted from them (not recorded which). All receptors come from an adult woman who had mild COVID-19 (a few samples of this study predate the infection). Cell type and time point are not known.

The chain employs TRBV7-2 and TRBJ2-5, with D uncertain. The germline V and J ends were trimmed by 0 bases and 1 base, with 12 bases remaining between them. From germline, CDR1 is SGHTA and CDR2 FQGNSA. CDR3 size: 16 residues. CDR3 sequence: CASSLAWDAFQETQYF. Written as DNA, the CDR3 is TGTGCCAGCAGCTTAGCGTGGGATGCCTTCCAAGAGACCCAGTACTTC.

The chain links TRBV12-3 or TRBV12-4 to TRBJ1-3; no clear D gene. The V end was cut by 7 bases, the J end by 0 bases, with 10 bases between. This CDR3 comprises 14 residues. CDR3 DNA: TGTGCCAGCATGCGAGCGTCCTCTGGAAACACCATATATTTT. Translating gives CASMRASSGNTIYF.

The chain joins TRBV7-8 to TRBJ2-3; 8 bases map to TRBD1. Germline V CDR1 and CDR2: SGHVS, FQNEAQ. The trim removed 5 bases at V and 2 bases at J, leaving 18 bases unmatched. The CDR3 sequence is 19 residues long. Here the CDR3 reads CASSEDRELSQGDTDTQYF. Here the CDR3 DNA reads TGTGCCAGCAGCGAGGACAGGGAGCTGTCCCAGGGTGACACAGATACGCAGTATTTT.

The J gene is TRBJ2-1, the V gene TRBV12-3 or TRBV12-4; 7 bases match TRBD1. This CDR3 has 15 residues. With V trimmed by 6 bases and J by 7 bases, 12 bases remained unmatched. The CDR3 nucleotides are TGTGCCAGCAGAAAACAGGGGAACAGGGGTAATGAGCAGTTCTTC. Translation: CASRKQGNRGNEQFF.

The chain combines TRBV18 with TRBJ2-4; D is ambiguous. CDR1 is KGHSH, CDR2 LQKENI, per germline. V was shortened by 3 bases and J by 3 bases, with 15 bases between the two germline ends. The CDR3 length is 16 residues. This chain's CDR3 is CASSPRLRDYKNIQYF. CDR3 DNA: TGTGCCAGCTCACCGCGCCTAAGGGATTACAAAAACATTCAGTACTTC.

This chain uses TRBV3-2 with TRBJ2-3; the table assigns TRBD2, which was not confirmed against the DNA. TRBV3-2 is a pseudogene segment. The CDR3 covers 16 residues. The CDR3 coding sequence is TGTGCCAGCAGCCCTACCCGGGACTACTACACAGATACGCAGTATTTT. Its translation: CASSPTRDYYTDTQYF.

Here the CDR3 reads CASSWDSIYGYTF. CDR3 nucleotides: TGCGCCAGCAGCTGGGACAGCATTTATGGCTACACCTTC. The chain links TRBV5-1 to TRBJ1-2, with 7 bases that match TRBD1. Germline V lookup: CDR1 SGHRS, CDR2 YFSETQ. The V and J ends lost 3 bases and 5 bases, in that order; junction bases with no gene match: 4. The CDR3 sequence is 13 residues long. Complete variable domain (other parts from reference TRBV5-1 and TRBJ1-2): KAGVTQTPRYLIKTRGQQVTLSCSPISGHRSVSWYQQTPGQGLQFLFEYFSETQRNKGNFPGRFSGRQFSNSRSEMNVSTLELGDSALYLCASSWDSIYGYTFGSGTRLTVV.

The gene calls are TRBV20-1 and TRBJ2-3; D perhaps matches TRBD2 (5 bases). V was cut by 3 bases and J by 6 bases, with 10 bases left in between. This CDR3 is 12 amino acids long. Germline lookup yields CDR1 DFQATT and CDR2 SNEGSKA (reference sequence). The CDR3 DNA follows: TGCAGTGCTAGGGCGCCGGGGGATACGCAGTATTTT. This encodes CSARAPGDTQYF.

This clonotype was seen more than once but under ten times. V gene TRBV5-1 combines with J gene TRBJ2-1; 11 bases map to TRBD2. The CDR3 has 17 residues. From germline, CDR1 is SGHRS and CDR2 YFSETQ. V shed 4 bases and J 0 bases; nucleotides not matched to a gene: 6. This chain's CDR3 is CASSVGTSGFSYNEQFF. CDR3 bases: TGCGCCAGCAGCGTCGGGACTAGCGGATTCTCCTACAATGAGCAGTTCTTC.

In DNA, the CDR3 is TGTGCCAGTAGTATTACCGGGGGTGGCAATCAGCCCCAGCATTTT. The encoded protein is CASSITGGGNQPQHF. The V and J genes are TRBV19 and TRBJ1-5, with TRBD1 as a possible D gene (5 bases). The CDR3 spans 15 residues. V dropped 3 bases and J dropped 2 bases, with 11 bases sitting between them. Germline V gene sequence: CDR1 LNHDA, CDR2 SQIVND (reference sequence).

The genes are TRBV10-3 and TRBJ2-2; D unclear. The length of the CDR3 is 15 residues. In germline, CDR1 is ENHRY, CDR2 SYGVKD. Deletions cut 4 bases from V and 0 bases from J, with 9 bases between. CDR3 sequence (DNA): TGTGCCATCAGTGGCCTGTCAGCGAACACCGGGGAGCTGTTTTTT. Its translation: CAISGLSANTGELFF.

This clonotype was detected a few times. V gene TRBV6-2 or TRBV6-3 combines with J gene TRBJ2-2; D not resolved. Per the germline V gene, CDR1 is MNHEY and CDR2 is SVGEGT. Between the trimmed V and J ends, which lost 7 bases and 0 bases, there was a span of 12 bases. The CDR3 has 15 amino acids. CDR3 protein: CASTLGRPNTGELFF. As DNA, the CDR3 is TGTGCCAGCACCCTCGGACGACCGAACACCGGGGAGCTGTTTTTT.

The chain uses TRBV18 and TRBJ1-6, with 9 bases lining up with TRBD1. J gave up 10 bases and V 2 bases, and 9 bases lay outside the gene matches. The CDR3 is 16 amino acids. Germline CDR1 reads KGHSH; CDR2 reads LQKENI. CDR3 sequence: CASSPSPTGGGSPLHF. Written as DNA, the CDR3 is TGTGCCAGCTCACCATCTCCGACAGGGGGAGGATCACCCCTCCACTTT.

V gene TRBV3-1 combines with J gene TRBJ2-1; 9 bases align to TRBD1. J was trimmed by 3 bases and V by 8 bases; bases with no gene match: 8. The CDR3 spans 15 residues. Germline V gene data show CDR1 as LGHDT and CDR2 as YNNKEL (reference sequence). CDR3 sequence (DNA): TGTGCCAGCGCCCGCGGGACAGGGAACTACAATGAGCAGTTCTTC. Its translation: CASARGTGNYNEQFF.

The chain uses TRBV20-1 and TRBJ2-3; 8 bases fit TRBD2. Germline V gene data show CDR1 as DFQATT and CDR2 as SNEGSKA (reference sequence). There are 17 residues in the CDR3. V was pared by 0 bases and J by 0 bases, with 8 bases of the junction left unmatched. This CDR3 is CSARDPRERGSTDTQYF. The CDR3 nucleotides are TGCAGTGCTAGAGACCCCCGCGAGCGGGGGAGCACAGATACGCAGTATTTT.

This clonotype has a handful of counts. The V call is TRBV7-8, the J call TRBJ2-3; TRBD1 matches at 8 bases. From germline, CDR1 is SGHVS and CDR2 FQNEAQ. This CDR3 region has 16 residues. Losses at the gene ends were 5 bases for V and 4 bases for J; bases not matched to a gene: 11. The CDR3 sequence: CASSPPGTGYSDTQYF. The CDR3 DNA follows: TGTGCCAGCAGCCCGCCCGGGACAGGATACTCAGATACGCAGTATTTT. The full variable domain, completed using reference TRBV7-8 and TRBJ2-3, is GAGVSQSPRYKVAKRGQDVALRCDPISGHVSLFWYQQALGQGPEFLTYFQNEAQLDKSGLPSDRFFAERPEGSVSTLKIQRTQQEDSAVYLCASSPPGTGYSDTQYFGPGTRLTVL.

There are a few counts of this clonotype. The chain combines TRBV3-1 with TRBJ2-3, with D uncertain. The germline V gene encodes CDR1 LGHDT and CDR2 YNNKEL (reference sequence). The CDR3 contains 13 residues. Trimming stripped 2 bases from V and 6 bases from J, with 9 bases between. CDR3 loop: CASSQFNSDTQYF. The CDR3 region has the DNA TGTGCCAGCAGCCAATTTAACTCCGATACGCAGTATTTT.

The genes are TRBV5-5 and TRBJ2-3; possible D gene TRBD1, 6 bases. With 4 bases removed from V and 0 bases from J, the gap between germline ends came to 12 bases. The CDR3 has 15 residues. The germline V gene encodes CDR1 SGHKS and CDR2 YYEKEE (reference sequence). The CDR3 sequence is CASSKSGQSTDTQYF. The CDR3 region has the DNA TGTGCCAGCAGCAAGTCGGGACAAAGCACAGATACGCAGTATTTT.

The table lists this clonotype with a few counts. The chain joins TRBV29-1 to TRBJ2-7, with TRBD1 matching 7 bases. Trimming removed 5 bases from V and 2 bases from J; junction bases left unmatched: 9. The CDR3 has 14 amino acids. Germline CDR1 reads SQVTM; CDR2 reads ANQGSEA. This CDR3 is CSVSIGTVTYEQYF. The CDR3 nucleotides are TGCAGCGTTTCCATCGGGACAGTGACCTACGAGCAGTACTTC.

In this sample, this clonotype turned up a few times. The rearrangement links TRBV7-6 to TRBJ2-7; the D gene could be TRBD1 or TRBD2 (5 bases each). The CDR3 consists of 15 residues. V lost 6 bases to trimming and J lost 0 bases, with 15 bases between them. Germline lookup yields CDR1 SGHVS and CDR2 FNYEAQ. The CDR3 nucleotides are TGTGCCAGCAGTCCCACTGGGGGAATCTCCTACGAGCAGTACTTC. This sequence encodes CASSPTGGISYEQYF.

On this clonotype itself: The missing conserved phenylalanine or tryptophan at the end of this CDR3 makes a read error likely. The chain uses TRBV7-9 and TRBJ2-7; either TRBD1 or TRBD2 may fit D (6 bases each). CDR3 length equals 14 residues. V dropped 4 bases and J dropped 3 bases, with 13 bases sitting between them. Germline V gives CDR1 SEHNR, CDR2 FQNEAQ (reference sequence). CDR3 sequence: CASSSYRGVYEQYL. The CDR3, as DNA: TGTGCCAGCAGCTCCTATAGGGGGGTCTACGAGCAGTACTTA.

This clonotype came up a few times. The V call is TRBV3-1, the J call TRBJ1-6; 7 bases agree with TRBD1. The germline V gene has CDR1 LGHDT and CDR2 YNNKEL (reference sequence). CDR3 length: 13 residues. The V and J ends lost 4 bases and 9 bases, in that order; junction bases with no gene match: 3. CDR3 sequence reads: CASSPGQFSPLHF. As DNA, the CDR3 is TGTGCCAGCAGCCCGGGACAGTTTTCACCCCTCCACTTT.

This clonotype was counted only a few times. This chain joins TRBV5-1 and TRBJ2-5, with D hard to call. The CDR3 length is 14 residues. Per the germline V gene, CDR1 is SGHRS and CDR2 is YFSETQ. Deletions cut 2 bases from V and 3 bases from J, with 11 bases between. The CDR3 here is CASSFDPAKETQYF. The CDR3 DNA sequence: TGCGCCAGCAGCTTTGACCCGGCGAAAGAGACCCAGTACTTC.

The chain has TRBV24-1 and TRBJ2-2; tentative D call: TRBD1 (6 bases). V shed 4 bases and J shed 4 bases, with 15 bases lying between them. CDR3 length: 16 residues. Germline-derived CDR1 and CDR2 are KGHDR and SFDVKD. The CDR3 loop is CATSDLNRAVTGELFF. CDR3 bases: TGTGCCACCAGTGACCTTAACAGGGCGGTCACCGGGGAGCTGTTTTTT.

This clonotype appeared a few times. The rearrangement joins TRBV27 to TRBJ1-2, with 7 bases aligning to TRBD1. Germline V gene data show CDR1 as MNHEY and CDR2 as SMNVEV (reference sequence). The junction had 3 bases not matched to a gene; V was cut back by 4 bases and J by 7 bases. The CDR3 is 12 residues long. DNA of the CDR3: TGTGCCAGCAGTTCACAGGGGTTTGGCTACACCTTC. It specifies CASSSQGFGYTF.

In nucleotides, the CDR3 is TGTGCCAGCAGAGCGCTACAGGGATGGACAGATACGCAGTATTTT. Translating it yields CASRALQGWTDTQYF. The V call is TRBV6-5, the J call TRBJ2-3; D perhaps matches TRBD1 (6 bases). Between the trimmed V and J ends, which lost 6 bases and 3 bases, there was a span of 16 bases. Germline V gene sequence: CDR1 MNHEY, CDR2 SVGAGI. CDR3 length: 15 amino acids.

The chain joins TRBV9 to TRBJ1-5; D ambiguous. Germline CDR1 SGDLS, CDR2 YYNGEE. With 0 bases removed from V and 2 bases from J, the gap between germline ends came to 9 bases. This CDR3 is 15 amino acids long. This CDR3 reads CASSVDGLRNQPQHF. The CDR3 nucleotides read TGTGCCAGCAGCGTAGACGGCCTACGCAATCAGCCCCAGCATTTT. Full variable domain (outside the CDR3, taken from reference TRBV9 and TRBJ1-5): DSGVTQTPKHLITATGQRVTLRCSPRSGDLSVYWYQQSLDQGLQFLIQYYNGEERAKGNILERFSAQQFPDLHSELNLSSLELGDSALYFCASSVDGLRNQPQHFGDGTRLSIL.

V and J are TRBV7-9 and TRBJ2-1; TRBD2 matches 11 bases. The CDR3 loop spans 14 amino acids. The germline V gene encodes CDR1 SEHNR and CDR2 FQNEAQ (reference sequence). V lost 1 base to trimming and J lost 9 bases; unmatched junction nucleotides: 2. This chain's CDR3 is CASSLDLAGGEQFF. Here the CDR3 DNA reads TGTGCCAGCAGCTTAGATCTAGCGGGAGGTGAGCAGTTCTTC. Variable domain in full (rest from reference TRBV7-9 and TRBJ2-1): DTGVSQNPRHKITKRGQNVTFRCDPISEHNRLYWYRQTLGQGPEFLTYFQNEAQLEKSRLLSDRFSAERPKGSFSTLEIQRTEQGDSAMYLCASSLDLAGGEQFFGPGTRLTVL.

This clonotype was seen only a few times. The rearrangement links TRBV12-3 or TRBV12-4 to TRBJ2-7, with D tentatively TRBD1 or TRBD2 (5 bases each). Trimming took off 5 bases at V and 3 bases at J, with 26 bases between the two ends. The CDR3 runs 18 residues. CDR3 sequence reads: CASSPTPFVGTDSYEQYF. In DNA, the CDR3 is TGTGCCAGCAGTCCTACGCCTTTCGTCGGGACGGATAGCTACGAGCAGTACTTC.

This chain joins TRBV15 and TRBJ2-7; TRBD2 matches 10 bases. CDR3 length: 15 amino acids. Germline V gives CDR1 LNHNV, CDR2 YYDKDF (reference sequence). With V trimmed by 5 bases and J by 2 bases, 6 bases remained unmatched. CDR3 nucleotides: TGTGCCACCAGCGGGAGGACTAGCGGAACCTACGAGCAGTACTTC. This translates into CATSGRTSGTYEQYF.